This TCR beta chain appears in the sequencing data of a study of cytomegalovirus exposure and HLA in healthy donors. Study outcomes and limitations: A later analysis showed that HLA-associated TCR beta chains had undergone more clonal expansion than equally common others.

Primers for the PCR totalled 60 Vbeta and 13 Jbeta. The assay was immunoSEQ multiplex PCR, and TCRdb's table has in-frame clones only and misses some. The sample has about 180,000 clones, 80% seen once; the top ten hold around 1.4%. The length of the CDR3 is 14 residues. Germline V gene data show CDR1 as MNHEY and CDR2 as SMNVEV (reference sequence). The trim removed 4 bases at V and 1 base at J, leaving 3 bases unmatched. Comments on this clone: Its specificity is unknown.

The sample was PBMCs. The source is a girl under 18 in good health and CMV-seropositive. The chain is built from TRBV27 and TRBJ2-5, with 7 bases fitting TRBD1. Here the CDR3 DNA reads TGTGCCAGCAGTTGGACAGGACGCCAAGAGACCCAGTACTTC. Translated: CASSWTGRQETQYF.